A selection of T cell receptor beta chains follows, all from one sample in a study of STAT3 mutations in large granular lymphocyte leukemia. Data came from immunoSEQ multiplex PCR; TCRdb stores just in-frame clones and leaves some out. Among over 2,500 clones, more than 40% were seen once, and the ten largest hold roughly 50%. Material: peripheral blood mononuclear cells. All receptors derive from a man in his fifties with T-cell large granular lymphocyte leukemia. Some clones in this sample may be carry-over from other donors' samples. Both conserved end residues are part of each CDR3. D genes are given only for firm matches. The size field is filled for only some rows; it gives once, few, many or a size class.

V	D	size	J	CDR3	DNA
TRBV5-1	TRBD1	few	TRBJ2-1	CASSLVQGALNEQFF	TGCGCCAGCAGCTTGGTACAGGGGGCCCTCAATGAGCAGTTCTTC
TRBV18	.	.	TRBJ1-2	CASSPQGMMDGYTF	TGTGCCAGCTCACCACAGGGAATGATGGATGGCTACACCTTC
TRBV18	.	large	TRBJ1-2	CASSPDRRRDGYTF	TGTGCCAGCTCACCAGACAGGCGGCGGGATGGCTACACCTTC
TRBV10-3	TRBD1	.	TRBJ1-2	CAISAGQLYGYTF	TGTGCCATCAGTGCGGGACAGTTATATGGCTACACCTTC
TRBV30	.	.	TRBJ1-2	CAWSGRQNSNYGYTF	TGTGCCTGGAGTGGCCGACAAAATTCTAACTATGGCTACACCTTC
TRBV18	TRBD1	.	TRBJ2-7	CASSLTGEEQYF	TGTGCCAGCTCACTCACAGGGGAAGAGCAGTACTTC
TRBV7-2	TRBD2	.	TRBJ2-5	CASSLGSGSEETQYF	TGTGCCAGCAGCTTGGGGAGCGGGAGTGAAGAGACCCAGTACTTC
TRBV7-9	.	few	TRBJ2-7	CASSLVDGAYEQYF	TGTGCCAGCAGCTTAGTAGACGGGGCCTACGAGCAGTACTTC
TRBV5-1	TRBD2	.	TRBJ2-7	CASSPEGGGAYEQYF	TGCGCCAGCAGCCCAGAGGGCGGGGGGGCATACGAGCAGTACTTC
TRBV5-1	TRBD1	.	TRBJ1-2	CASSWTGGAGGGYTF	TGCGCCAGCAGCTGGACAGGGGGCGCGGGTGGTGGCTACACCTTC
TRBV5-1	.	.	TRBJ2-7	CASSRQDSSYEQYF	TGCGCCAGCAGTCGACAGGATTCCTCCTACGAGCAGTACTTC
TRBV19	.	few	TRBJ1-2	CASSISENYGYTF	TGTGCCAGTAGTATCTCGGAAAACTATGGCTACACCTTC
TRBV5-4	TRBD2	.	TRBJ2-3	CASSLVGGATDTQYF	TGTGCCAGCAGCTTGGTCGGGGGGGCCACAGATACGCAGTATTTT
TRBV5-1	.	few	TRBJ2-3	CASSVGDYTDTQYF	TGCGCCAGTTCAGTAGGGGATTATACAGATACGCAGTATTTT
TRBV29-1	.	few	TRBJ1-2	CSVEDLPKSYGYTF	TGCAGCGTTGAAGATTTACCCAAAAGCTATGGCTACACCTTC
TRBV18	.	.	TRBJ1-1	CASSSTGNTEAFF	TGTGCCAGCTCATCGACAGGGAACACTGAAGCTTTCTTT
TRBV5-1	.	.	TRBJ2-7	CASSFGPGESYEQYF	TGCGCCAGCAGCTTTGGACCAGGGGAATCCTACGAGCAGTACTTC
TRBV7-7	.	few	TRBJ2-7	CASRPREHVYEQYF	TGTGCCAGCAGGCCACGGGAGCATGTCTACGAGCAGTACTTC
TRBV5-1	.	.	TRBJ1-2	CASSLGQADGYTF	TGCGCCAGCAGCTTGGGACAGGCGGATGGCTACACCTTC
TRBV10-2	TRBD2	few	TRBJ2-1	CASSRLAIYNEQFF	TGCGCCAGCAGTAGACTAGCGATATACAATGAGCAGTTCTTC
TRBV13	.	few	TRBJ2-1	CASSLRTNRDEQFF	TGTGCCAGCAGCCTCCGGACTAACCGCGATGAGCAGTTCTTC
TRBV5-1	TRBD2	.	TRBJ2-5	CASSGGAGGQETQYF	TGCGCCAGCAGCGGGGGAGCGGGAGGGCAAGAGACCCAGTACTTC
TRBV4-3	TRBD1	few	TRBJ1-2	CASSQELGQGNYGYTF	TGCGCCAGCAGCCAAGAGTTGGGACAGGGAAACTATGGCTACACCTTC
TRBV18	.	.	TRBJ2-7	CASSPARGKGNEQYF	TGTGCCAGCTCACCGGCGAGGGGAAAGGGGAACGAGCAGTACTTC
TRBV7-9	TRBD1	.	TRBJ2-3	CASKPGQGANTQYF	TGTGCCAGCAAGCCCGGACAGGGGGCAAATACGCAGTATTTT